The 10 T cell receptor beta chains in this list originate from one sample, sequenced in a study of CD8 T cells in ankylosing spondylitis. TCRdb re-derived calls from the 5' RACE reads in MiXCR, one entry per CDR3 protein. The sample contains around 230,000 distinct CDR3 sequences, 8.2% of which appear only once. Source material: blood, either unsorted or a sorted T cell fraction (not recorded which). These receptors were taken from a female donor with ankylosing spondylitis or in good health (not recorded which).

This clonotype was observed a handful of times. The chain uses TRBV6-1 and TRBJ2-1, with D uncertain. The V gene lost 8 bases and the J gene lost 8 bases, with 4 bases spanning the gap. CDR1 is MNHNS and CDR2 is SASEGT in the germline V gene. CDR3 length: 9 residues. The CDR3 loop is CASSYEQFF. CDR3 bases: TGTGCCAGCTCTTATGAGCAGTTCTTC.

This clonotype was picked up many times. The gene calls are TRBV6-6 and TRBJ2-1; D unresolved. The CDR3 is 13 residues long. The V end was cut by 6 bases, the J end by 8 bases, with 14 bases between. In germline, CDR1 is MNHNY, CDR2 SVGAGI (reference sequence). Here the CDR3 reads CASRKERRDEQFF. The CDR3 nucleotides are TGTGCCAGCAGAAAGGAGCGACGTGATGAGCAGTTCTTC.

The table lists this clonotype with many counts. The chain's CDR3 is CSARTLAGFQETQYF. As DNA, the CDR3 is TGCAGTGCTAGGACCCTAGCGGGATTCCAAGAGACCCAGTACTTC. The V and J genes are TRBV20-1 and TRBJ2-5; 9 bases are shared with TRBD2. There are 15 residues in the CDR3. Germline CDR1 DFQATT, CDR2 SNEGSKA (reference sequence). V trimming: 3 bases; J trimming: 1 base; junction bases outside the gene matches: 6.

In its sample, this clonotype was seen many times. V gene TRBV5-1 combines with J gene TRBJ2-2; tentatively, D is TRBD2 (5 bases). Germline V gene lookup returns CDR1 SGHRS and CDR2 YFSETQ. There are 17 residues in the CDR3. Trimming cost V 2 bases and J 3 bases, with 17 bases left between them. The CDR3 DNA follows: TGCGCCAGCAGCTTTTTCGGTCAGGCTAGCTACACCGGGGAGCTGTTTTTT. This encodes CASSFFGQASYTGELFF.

The gene calls are TRBV6-1 and TRBJ2-3; possibly TRBD1 for D (6 bases). Trimming stripped 3 bases from V and 0 bases from J, with 10 bases between. CDR1 is MNHNS, CDR2 SASEGT, per germline. This CDR3 comprises 15 residues. The CDR3 bases are TGTGCCAGCAGTGAGCAGGGGCATAGCACAGATACGCAGTATTTT. Its translation: CASSEQGHSTDTQYF.

Ten or more counts support this clonotype. V is TRBV12-3 or TRBV12-4 and J is TRBJ1-5; D is perhaps TRBD1 (5 bases). The CDR3 runs to 14 residues. V lost 6 bases to trimming and J lost 2 bases, with 11 bases between them. The CDR3 is CASSVRGGNQPQHF. CDR3 coding DNA: TGTGCCAGCAGCGTCCGGGGGGGCAATCAGCCCCAGCATTTT.

The V and J genes are TRBV20-1 and TRBJ2-1; 8 bases match TRBD2. After removal of 7 bases from V and 7 bases from J, the junction contained 15 bases not matched to a gene. Per the germline V gene, CDR1 is DFQATT and CDR2 is SNEGSKA (reference sequence). CDR3 length: 15 residues. The CDR3 sequence is CSVRTLTGGLNEQFF. In nucleotides, the CDR3 is TGCAGTGTACGGACCCTAACGGGAGGGTTAAATGAGCAGTTCTTC.

This clonotype was recorded at least ten times. The chain is built from TRBV27 and TRBJ2-3; 10 nucleotides align to TRBD2. Germline-derived CDR1 and CDR2 are MNHEY and SMNVEV (reference sequence). Unmatched junction bases numbered 12, after V lost 1 base and J lost 5 bases. There are 18 residues in the CDR3. The CDR3 DNA reads as TGTGCCAGCAGTTTATATCGGTCGGCTAGCGGGAGATTAGATACGCAGTATTTT. Its translation: CASSLYRSASGRLDTQYF.

This clonotype is judged medium-sized (0.01 to 0.1%). CDR3 nucleotide sequence: TGCGCCAGCAGCCAAGAAAGGGTTGGACGGTGGCAAGAGACCCAGTACTTC. Residues: CASSQERVGRWQETQYF. This rearrangement joins TRBV4-3 to TRBJ2-5; D not resolved. The ends were cut back, 0 bases at V and 2 bases at J, with 16 bases in the middle. The CDR3 totals 17 residues. Per the germline V gene, CDR1 is LGHNA and CDR2 is YSLEER.

There are many counts of this clonotype. The gene calls are TRBV7-4 and TRBJ1-5; the match to TRBD1 covers 9 bases. This CDR3 spans 17 amino acids. Germline V gene data show CDR1 as SGHVT and CDR2 as SQSDAQ. V dropped 5 bases and J dropped 5; count of bases not matched to a gene: 13. The CDR3 reads CASSRRPGTGFDQPQHF. The CDR3, as DNA: TGTGCCAGCAGCCGAAGACCCGGGACAGGGTTCGATCAGCCCCAGCATTTT.